This TCR beta chain was identified during a study of naive and memory T cell subsets. Notes on the study in general: Possibly reflecting memory cells re-expressing CD45RA, a few larger clonotypes occurred in naive repertoires, especially CD8. Over 85% of naive TCR sequences appeared only once after error correction, unlike memory subsets. A clonotype means one alpha or beta sequence, not an alpha/beta pair.

Separate alpha and beta amplification began at the second PCR step. CD4 T cells were positively selected, then CD8 T cells from the CD4-negative fraction. Both TRBC1 and TRBC2 were covered by a beta constant-region primer of two equimolar oligonucleotides. Four rounds of PCR amplified the ligated cDNA using nested alpha and beta constant-region primers plus SP2. TCRdb re-called the UMI-ligation and nested PCR reads with MiXCR, one entry per CDR3 protein. The sample contains roughly 83,000 distinct CDR3 sequences, around 11% of which appear only once. Germline CDR1 and CDR2: SGHVS and FQNEAQ. The CDR3 contains 16 residues. Trimming removed 2 bases from V and 5 bases from J, with 18 bases in between. This clonotype was counted ten times or more. Its specificity is unknown.

The rearrangement joins TRBV7-8 to TRBJ2-5, with D tentatively TRBD2 (5 bases). Material for sequencing was naive CD4+ T cells from blood. The receptor was isolated from a human donor in good health. CDR3 nucleotides: TGTGCCAGCAGCTTAATGGTCGCGAGGGTTTTGGAGACCCAGTACTTC. Translation gives CASSLMVARVLETQYF. Looking up the rest from reference TRBV7-8 and TRBJ2-5 gives the full variable domain: GAGVSQSPRYKVAKRGQDVALRCDPISGHVSLFWYQQALGQGPEFLTYFQNEAQLDKSGLPSDRFFAERPEGSVSTLKIQRTQQEDSAVYLCASSLMVARVLETQYFGPGTRLLVL.